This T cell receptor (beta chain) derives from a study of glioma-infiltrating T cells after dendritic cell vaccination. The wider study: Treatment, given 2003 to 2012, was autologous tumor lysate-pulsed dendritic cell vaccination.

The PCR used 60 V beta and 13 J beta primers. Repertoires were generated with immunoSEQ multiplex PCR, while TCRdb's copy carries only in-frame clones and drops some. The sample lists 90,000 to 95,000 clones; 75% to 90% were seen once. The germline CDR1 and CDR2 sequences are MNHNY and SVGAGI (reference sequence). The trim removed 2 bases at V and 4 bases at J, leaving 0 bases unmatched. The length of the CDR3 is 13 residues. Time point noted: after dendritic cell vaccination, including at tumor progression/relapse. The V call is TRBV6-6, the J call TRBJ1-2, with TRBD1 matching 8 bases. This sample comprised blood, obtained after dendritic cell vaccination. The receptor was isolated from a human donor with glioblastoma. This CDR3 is CASSYDRGYGYTF. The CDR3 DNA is TGTGCCAGCAGTTACGACAGGGGCTATGGCTACACCTTC.